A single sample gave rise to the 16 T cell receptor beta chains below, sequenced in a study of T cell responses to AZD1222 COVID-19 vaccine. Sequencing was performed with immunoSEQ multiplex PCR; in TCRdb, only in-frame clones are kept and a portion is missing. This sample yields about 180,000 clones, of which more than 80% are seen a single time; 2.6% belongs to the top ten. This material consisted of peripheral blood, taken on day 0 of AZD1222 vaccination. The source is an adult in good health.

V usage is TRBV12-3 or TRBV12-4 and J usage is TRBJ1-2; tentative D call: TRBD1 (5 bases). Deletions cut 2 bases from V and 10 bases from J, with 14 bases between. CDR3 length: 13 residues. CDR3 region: CASSLNAGLIYTF. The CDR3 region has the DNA TGTGCCAGCAGTTTAAATGCAGGGTTGATCTACACCTTC.

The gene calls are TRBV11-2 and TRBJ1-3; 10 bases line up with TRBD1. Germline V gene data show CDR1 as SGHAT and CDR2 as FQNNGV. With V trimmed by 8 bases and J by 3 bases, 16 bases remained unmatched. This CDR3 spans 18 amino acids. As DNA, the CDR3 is TGTGCCAGCGGATCCGGGACAGGGGCCGCTGGGGGTGGAAACACCATATATTTT. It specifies CASGSGTGAAGGGNTIYF.

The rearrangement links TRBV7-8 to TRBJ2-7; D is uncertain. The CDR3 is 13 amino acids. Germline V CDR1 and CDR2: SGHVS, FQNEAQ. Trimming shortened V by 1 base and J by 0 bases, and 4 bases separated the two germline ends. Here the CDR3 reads CASSLELSYEQYF. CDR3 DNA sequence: TGTGCCAGCAGCTTAGAACTCTCCTACGAGCAGTACTTC. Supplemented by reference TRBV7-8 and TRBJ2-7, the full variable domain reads GAGVSQSPRYKVAKRGQDVALRCDPISGHVSLFWYQQALGQGPEFLTYFQNEAQLDKSGLPSDRFFAERPEGSVSTLKIQRTQQEDSAVYLCASSLELSYEQYFGPGTRLTVT.

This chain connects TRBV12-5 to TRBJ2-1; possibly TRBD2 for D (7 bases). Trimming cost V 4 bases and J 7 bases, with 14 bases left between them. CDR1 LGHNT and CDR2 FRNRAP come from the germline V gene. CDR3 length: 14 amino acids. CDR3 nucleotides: TGTGCTAGTGGTTCTAGCGGAGGGGGTAATGAGCAGTTCTTC. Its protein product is CASGSSGGGNEQFF.

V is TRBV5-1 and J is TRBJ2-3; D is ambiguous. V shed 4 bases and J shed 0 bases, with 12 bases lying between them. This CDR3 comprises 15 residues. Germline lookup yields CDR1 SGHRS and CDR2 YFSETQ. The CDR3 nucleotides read TGCGCCAGCAGCAGGGATACTTCGAGCACAGATACGCAGTATTTT. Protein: CASSRDTSSTDTQYF.

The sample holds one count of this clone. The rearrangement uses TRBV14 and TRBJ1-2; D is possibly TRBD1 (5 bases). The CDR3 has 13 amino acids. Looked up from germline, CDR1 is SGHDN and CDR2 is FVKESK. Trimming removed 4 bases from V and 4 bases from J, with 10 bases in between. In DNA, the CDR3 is TGTGCCAGCAGCCCGGACACCTCCTATGGCTACACCTTC. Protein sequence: CASSPDTSYGYTF.

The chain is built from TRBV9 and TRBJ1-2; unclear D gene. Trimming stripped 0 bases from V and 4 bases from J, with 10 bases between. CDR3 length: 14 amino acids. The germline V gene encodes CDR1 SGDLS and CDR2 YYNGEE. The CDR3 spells CASSVVGHSYGYTF. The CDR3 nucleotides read TGTGCCAGCAGCGTAGTAGGGCATAGCTATGGCTACACCTTC.

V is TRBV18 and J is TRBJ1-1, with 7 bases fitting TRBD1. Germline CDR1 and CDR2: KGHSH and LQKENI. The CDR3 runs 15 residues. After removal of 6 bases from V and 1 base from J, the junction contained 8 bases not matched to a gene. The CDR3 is CASSLGQTANTEAFF. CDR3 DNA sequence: TGTGCCAGCTCTCTGGGACAGACCGCGAACACTGAAGCTTTCTTT.

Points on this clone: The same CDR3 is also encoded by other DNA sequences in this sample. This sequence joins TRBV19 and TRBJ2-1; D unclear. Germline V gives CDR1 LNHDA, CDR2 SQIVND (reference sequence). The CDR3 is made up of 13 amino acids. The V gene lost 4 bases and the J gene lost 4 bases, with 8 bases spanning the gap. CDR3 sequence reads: CASSRSRYNEQFF. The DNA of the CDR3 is TGTGCCAGTAGTAGATCTCGTTACAATGAGCAGTTCTTC.

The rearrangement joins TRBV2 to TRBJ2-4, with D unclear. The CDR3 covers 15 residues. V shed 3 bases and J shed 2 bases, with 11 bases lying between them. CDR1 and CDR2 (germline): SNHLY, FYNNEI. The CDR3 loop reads CASSEVYGTKNIQYF. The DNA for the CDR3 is TGTGCCAGCAGTGAGGTTTATGGTACCAAAAACATTCAGTACTTC.

The CDR3 nucleotides are TGTGCCAGCAGCTCGGACTTGCGGGGCTACACCTTC. It specifies CASSSDLRGYTF. This chain connects TRBV7-9 to TRBJ1-2; D not certain. The CDR3 contains 12 residues. The V end was cut by 4 bases, the J end by 8 bases, with 11 bases between. CDR1 is SEHNR and CDR2 is FQNEAQ in the germline V gene (reference sequence).

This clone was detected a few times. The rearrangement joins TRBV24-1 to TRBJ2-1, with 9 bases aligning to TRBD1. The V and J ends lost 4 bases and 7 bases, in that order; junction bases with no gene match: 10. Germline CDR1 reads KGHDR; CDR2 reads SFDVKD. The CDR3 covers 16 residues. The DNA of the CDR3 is TGTGCCACCAGTGAGGTACAGGGGGCGCCGGCAAATGAGCAGTTCTTC. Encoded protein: CATSEVQGAPANEQFF.

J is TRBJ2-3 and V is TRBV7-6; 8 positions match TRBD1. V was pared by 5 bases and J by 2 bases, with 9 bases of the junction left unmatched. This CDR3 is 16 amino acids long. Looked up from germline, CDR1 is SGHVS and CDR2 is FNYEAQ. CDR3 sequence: CASSLLARGPTDTQYF. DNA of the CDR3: TGTGCCAGCAGCCTCCTAGCCAGGGGGCCCACAGATACGCAGTATTTT.

The chain's CDR3 is CASSQDPVRGYEQYF. DNA of the CDR3: TGCGCCAGCAGCCAAGACCCGGTCCGAGGATACGAGCAGTACTTC. The V and J genes are TRBV4-1 and TRBJ2-7, with D unresolved. With 0 bases removed from V and 4 bases from J, the gap between germline ends came to 13 bases. The germline V gene encodes CDR1 MGHRA and CDR2 YSYEKL. CDR3 length: 15 residues.

The CDR3 DNA reads as TGTGCCAGCAGCTGGACAGGGCTGAACACTGAAGCTTTCTTT. This encodes CASSWTGLNTEAFF. This chain uses TRBV7-8 with TRBJ1-1; 8 bases map to TRBD1. CDR1 is SGHVS and CDR2 is FQNEAQ in the germline V gene. The CDR3 has 14 amino acids. V lost 4 bases, J lost 0 bases, and 1 base stayed unmatched.

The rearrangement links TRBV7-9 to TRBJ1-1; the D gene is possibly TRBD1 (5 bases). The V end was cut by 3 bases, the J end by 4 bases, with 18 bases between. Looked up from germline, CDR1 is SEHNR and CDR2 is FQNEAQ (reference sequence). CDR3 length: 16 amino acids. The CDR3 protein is CASSFPGTGESTEAFF. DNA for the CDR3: TGTGCCAGCAGCTTCCCAGGAACAGGAGAGAGCACTGAAGCTTTCTTT.